These 25 T cell receptor beta chains share one sample of origin, sequenced in a study of T cells in narcolepsy. Assay used: immunoSEQ multiplex PCR; TCRdb lists only in-frame clones, some missing. Of about 30,000 clones in the sample, roughly 78% are singletons; the top ten hold over 0.95%. Specimen: CD45RA- memory CD4+ T cells from PBMCs. The source is a human donor with narcolepsy.

The chain combines TRBV20-1 with TRBJ1-1; maybe TRBD1 (6 bases). This CDR3 is built from 10 residues. Trimming pared 6 bases from V and 7 bases from J, leaving 9 bases between. The germline CDR1 and CDR2 sequences are DFQATT and SNEGSKA (reference sequence). CDR3: CSAEDSEAFF. The CDR3 DNA follows: TGCAGTGCAGAGGACAGTGAAGCTTTCTTT.

The chain employs TRBV5-6 and TRBJ1-2; possibly TRBD1 for D (5 bases). This CDR3 comprises 16 residues. Looked up from germline, CDR1 is SGHDT and CDR2 is YYEEEE. The germline V and J ends were trimmed by 0 bases and 2 bases, with 14 bases remaining between them. The CDR3: CASSLGGFGGNYGYTF. The CDR3 DNA sequence: TGTGCCAGCAGCTTGGGAGGGTTTGGGGGAAACTATGGCTACACCTTC. Using reference TRBV5-6 and TRBJ1-2 for the parts outside the CDR3, the full variable domain is DAGVTQSPTHLIKTRGQQVTLRCSPKSGHDTVSWYQQALGQGPQFIFQYYEEEERQRGNFPDRFSGHQFPNYSSELNVNALLLGDSALYLCASSLGGFGGNYGYTFGSGTRLTVV.

This clone occurred a few times. Distinct nucleotide sequences in the sample also encode this CDR3. The chain combines TRBV5-1 with TRBJ2-7; the D call may be TRBD1 or TRBD2 (5 bases each). Trimming took 3 bases from V and 4 from J, leaving 17 bases between them. CDR3 length equals 15 residues. The germline V gene encodes CDR1 SGHRS and CDR2 YFSETQ. Here the CDR3 reads CASSYLSGAQYEQYF. The CDR3 nucleotides are TGCGCCAGCAGCTACCTCTCCGGGGCCCAATACGAGCAGTACTTC.

The chain combines TRBV6-1 with TRBJ1-2; D is unclear. Per the germline V gene, CDR1 is MNHNS and CDR2 is SASEGT. CDR3 length: 12 amino acids. With 6 bases removed from V and 4 bases from J, the gap between germline ends came to 9 bases. The CDR3 coding sequence is TGTGCCAGCAGCCCAATTCGCTATGGCTACACCTTC. Its translation: CASSPIRYGYTF.

The chain joins TRBV5-1 to TRBJ2-7; 7 nucleotides line up with TRBD1. Germline CDR1 and CDR2: SGHRS and YFSETQ. This CDR3 is 14 amino acids long. J was trimmed by 5 bases and V by 5 bases; bases with no gene match: 10. This CDR3 is CASRLTGTTHEQYF. In DNA form, the CDR3 reads TGCGCCAGCAGACTGACAGGGACGACCCACGAGCAGTACTTC.

The chain combines TRBV19 with TRBJ2-3; 10 positions agree with TRBD2. CDR1 and CDR2 (germline): LNHDA, SQIVND (reference sequence). The trim removed 4 bases at V and 0 bases at J, leaving 7 bases unmatched. The CDR3 extends over 17 amino acids. The CDR3 loop reads CASSSVAGGYSTDTQYF. The DNA of the CDR3 is TGTGCCAGTAGTAGTGTAGCGGGGGGCTACAGCACAGATACGCAGTATTTT.

A note on this clone: This specimen includes other DNA sequences encoding the same CDR3. The gene calls are TRBV2 and TRBJ1-5, with D unresolved. Germline CDR1 is SNHLY and CDR2 is FYNNEI. V lost 6 bases, J lost 0 bases, and 6 bases lay in between. This CDR3 has 13 amino acids. The chain's CDR3 is CASSSDSNQPQHF. The CDR3 nucleotides are TGTGCCAGCAGCTCGGATAGCAATCAGCCCCAGCATTTT.

The CDR3 bases are TGTGCCAGCAGCCGAAACAGGGATGTCGGTGAGACCCAGTACTTC. Protein product: CASSRNRDVGETQYF. J is TRBJ2-5 and V is TRBV6-4; maybe TRBD1 (6 bases). Germline CDR1 reads MRHNA; CDR2 reads SNTAGT. The V end lost 6 bases, the J end lost 5 bases, and 19 bases lay between the germline ends. CDR3 size: 15 residues.

The rearrangement uses TRBV6-5 and TRBJ1-6; 9 bases line up with TRBD1. CDR3 length: 15 residues. The germline gives CDR1 MNHEY, CDR2 SVGAGI. V lost 8 bases and J lost 8; bases outside the gene matches: 10. The CDR3 region is CASFRTGQGDSPLHF. The CDR3 DNA is TGTGCCAGCTTTCGAACGGGACAGGGAGATTCACCCCTCCACTTT.

The V gene is TRBV9, the J gene TRBJ1-2; TRBD1 agrees at 7 bases. The CDR3 consists of 15 residues. Per the germline V gene, CDR1 is SGDLS and CDR2 is YYNGEE. With V trimmed by 0 bases and J by 4 bases, 6 bases remained unmatched. The CDR3 loop reads CASSVETGATYGYTF. The CDR3 DNA is TGTGCCAGCAGCGTAGAAACAGGGGCTACCTATGGCTACACCTTC.

J is TRBJ1-5 and V is TRBV19; 8 nucleotides agree with TRBD1. Germline CDR1 and CDR2: LNHDA and SQIVND (reference sequence). There are 16 residues in the CDR3. J was trimmed by 6 bases and V by 4 bases; bases with no gene match: 11. CDR3 sequence: CASSTLGQGRGQPQHF. DNA for the CDR3: TGTGCCAGTAGTACCCTCGGACAGGGAAGGGGTCAGCCCCAGCATTTT.

This clone was observed once. Different DNA sequences within this sample yield the same CDR3. The rearrangement uses TRBV2 and TRBJ1-2, with D unclear. V lost 2 bases and J 0 bases, leaving 10 bases between the germline ends. The germline gives CDR1 SNHLY, CDR2 FYNNEI. This CDR3 has 15 residues. CDR3 residues: CASSERWRPNYGYTF. CDR3 DNA sequence: TGTGCCAGCAGTGAAAGGTGGCGACCTAACTATGGCTACACCTTC.

This chain connects TRBV2 to TRBJ1-4; perhaps TRBD1 as D (5 bases). Germline CDR1 and CDR2: SNHLY and FYNNEI. V lost 5 bases and J lost 8, with 12 bases in between. This CDR3 is built from 13 residues. The CDR3 DNA sequence: TGTGCCAGCAGTAGGGGCAGGGACGAAAAACTGTTTTTT. Amino acids: CASSRGRDEKLFF.

V is TRBV6-1 and J is TRBJ2-5; 11 nucleotides align to TRBD2. The V gene end was trimmed by 4 bases and the J gene end by 6 bases; junction bases not matched to a gene: 7. Germline V lookup: CDR1 MNHNS, CDR2 SASEGT. CDR3 length equals 15 residues. CDR3 DNA sequence: TGTGCCAGCAGTGGTAGCGGGGGGGCCGTAAAGACCCAGTACTTC. Translation: CASSGSGGAVKTQYF.

CDR3 sequence (DNA): TGCGCCAGCAGCTGGGACGGGCGGGATACGCAGTATTTT. Translating gives CASSWDGRDTQYF. This rearrangement joins TRBV5-1 to TRBJ2-3; D tentatively reads TRBD1 or TRBD2 (5 bases each). V was shortened by 3 bases and J by 6 bases, with 11 bases between the two germline ends. The CDR3 is made up of 13 amino acids. The V gene's germline CDR1 is SGHRS and CDR2 YFSETQ. The full variable domain, completed using reference TRBV5-1 and TRBJ2-3, is KAGVTQTPRYLIKTRGQQVTLSCSPISGHRSVSWYQQTPGQGLQFLFEYFSETQRNKGNFPGRFSGRQFSNSRSEMNVSTLELGDSALYLCASSWDGRDTQYFGPGTRLTVL.

V is TRBV6-5 and J is TRBJ1-5; 7 bases line up with TRBD1. In germline, CDR1 is MNHEY, CDR2 SVGAGI. The J segment lost 3 bases and the V segment lost 5 bases, leaving 7 bases of the junction unmatched. This CDR3 spans 15 amino acids. The CDR3 region is CASSPSGTDNQPQHF. The CDR3 region has the DNA TGTGCCAGCAGTCCCTCCGGGACAGACAATCAGCCCCAGCATTTT.

V gene TRBV15 combines with J gene TRBJ2-1; TRBD2 matches 8 bases. Germline CDR1 reads LNHNV; CDR2 reads YYDKDF (reference sequence). CDR3 length equals 14 residues. J gave up 6 bases and V 3 bases, and 4 bases lay outside the gene matches. The CDR3 nucleotides are TGTGCCACCAGCAGGGGACTAGGGCCCAATGAGCAGTTCTTC. It yields the protein CATSRGLGPNEQFF. Using reference TRBV15 and TRBJ2-1 for the parts outside the CDR3, the full variable domain is DAMVIQNPRYQVTQFGKPVTLSCSQTLNHNVMYWYQQKSSQAPKLLFHYYDKDFNNEADTPDNFQSRRPNTSFCFLDIRSPGLGDTAMYLCATSRGLGPNEQFFGPGTRLTVL.

This clone was counted a few times. The chain carries TRBV19 and TRBJ2-5; D might be TRBD2 (5 bases). CDR3 size: 12 residues. V was cut by 5 bases and J by 5 bases, with 9 bases left in between. Germline CDR1 LNHDA, CDR2 SQIVND (reference sequence). The CDR3 region has the DNA TGTGCCAGTAGTTCGAGAGGGGAGACCCAGTACTTC. Protein: CASSSRGETQYF.

This sequence joins TRBV5-1 and TRBJ2-2, with no clear D. V gave up 0 bases and J gave up 1 base, with 7 bases separating them. CDR1 SGHRS and CDR2 YFSETQ come from the germline V gene. The length of the CDR3 is 15 residues. CDR3 sequence: CASSLAVQNTGELFF. CDR3 nucleotides: TGCGCCAGCAGCTTGGCCGTACAGAACACCGGGGAGCTGTTTTTT.

The CDR3 DNA reads as TGTGCCAGCAGACAGGGGAGCGCCTACGAGCAGTACTTC. Translated, it gives CASRQGSAYEQYF. This rearrangement joins TRBV7-8 to TRBJ2-5, with 7 positions matching TRBD1. With the DNA end fitting TRBJ2-7 better, the J assignment may be wrong. The CDR3 runs 13 residues. CDR1 SGHVS and CDR2 FQNEAQ come from the germline V gene.

V usage is TRBV5-4 and J usage is TRBJ2-7; 9 bases are a match to TRBD2. V lost 3 bases, J lost 12 bases, and 10 bases stayed unmatched. The germline V gene encodes CDR1 SGHNT and CDR2 YYREEE (reference sequence). The CDR3 spans 13 residues. CDR3 nucleotide sequence: TGTGCCAGCAGCTCCAGCGGGGGGACTGAACCGTACTTC. Protein product: CASSSSGGTEPYF.

The CDR3 loop is CASSVQGVSYEQYF. The CDR3 DNA sequence: TGTGCCAGCTCGGTGCAGGGGGTTTCCTACGAGCAGTACTTC. V usage is TRBV6-1 and J usage is TRBJ2-7; 7 bases line up with TRBD1. Trimming removed 8 bases from V and 1 base from J; junction bases left unmatched: 8. CDR1 is MNHNS and CDR2 is SASEGT in the germline V gene. This CDR3 has 14 amino acids.

The rearrangement joins TRBV9 to TRBJ1-1, with a tentative D call TRBD1 (5 bases). Germline-derived CDR1 and CDR2 are SGDLS and YYNGEE. V shed 3 bases and J shed 1 base, with 16 bases lying between them. The CDR3 totals 16 residues. CDR3 in DNA: TGTGCCAGCAGCGACGGGAAGGGGCTCCCGAACACTGAAGCTTTCTTT. The encoded protein is CASSDGKGLPNTEAFF.

This clone has just one count. The rearrangement uses TRBV30 and TRBJ1-5; D perhaps matches TRBD1 (6 bases). CDR1 is GTSNPN and CDR2 is SVGIG in the germline V gene (reference sequence). The CDR3 is made up of 12 amino acids. The V and J ends lost 5 bases and 6 bases respectively, with 11 bases between them. CDR3 loop: CAWEKGGQPQHF. The DNA for the CDR3 is TGTGCCTGGGAGAAAGGGGGTCAGCCCCAGCATTTT. The full variable domain, in which reference TRBV30 and TRBJ1-5 provide the parts outside the CDR3, is SQTIHQWPATLVQPVGSPLSLECTVEGTSNPNLYWYRQAAGRGLQLLFYSVGIGQISSEVPQNLSASRPQDRQFILSSKKLLLSDSGFYLCAWEKGGQPQHFGDGTRLSIL.

The V and J genes are TRBV9 and TRBJ2-1, with 8 bases aligning to TRBD2. Unmatched junction bases numbered 3, after V lost 3 bases and J lost 4 bases. Germline-derived CDR1 and CDR2 are SGDLS and YYNGEE. This CDR3 comprises 14 residues. The CDR3 loop reads CASSASGLYNEQFF. CDR3 DNA: TGTGCCAGCAGCGCTAGCGGGCTGTACAATGAGCAGTTCTTC.